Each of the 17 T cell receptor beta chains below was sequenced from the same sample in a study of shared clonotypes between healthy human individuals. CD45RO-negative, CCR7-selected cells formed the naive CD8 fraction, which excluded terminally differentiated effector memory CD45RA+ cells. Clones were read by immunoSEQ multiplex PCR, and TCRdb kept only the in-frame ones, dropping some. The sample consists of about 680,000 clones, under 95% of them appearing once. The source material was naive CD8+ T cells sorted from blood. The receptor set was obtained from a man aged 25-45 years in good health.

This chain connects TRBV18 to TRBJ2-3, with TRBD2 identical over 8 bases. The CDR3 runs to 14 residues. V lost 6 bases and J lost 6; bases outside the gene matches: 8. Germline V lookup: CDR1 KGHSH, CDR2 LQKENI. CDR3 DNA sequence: TGTGCCAGCTCGCCGGGACTAGGAGTGGATACGCAGTATTTT. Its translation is CASSPGLGVDTQYF.

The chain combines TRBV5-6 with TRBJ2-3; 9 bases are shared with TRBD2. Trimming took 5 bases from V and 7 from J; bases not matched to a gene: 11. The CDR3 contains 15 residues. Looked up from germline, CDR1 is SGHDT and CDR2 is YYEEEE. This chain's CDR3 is CASSFTREGRNTQYF. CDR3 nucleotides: TGTGCCAGCAGTTTCACGCGGGAGGGCCGAAATACGCAGTATTTT. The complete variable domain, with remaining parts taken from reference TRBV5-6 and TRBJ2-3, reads DAGVTQSPTHLIKTRGQQVTLRCSPKSGHDTVSWYQQALGQGPQFIFQYYEEEERQRGNFPDRFSGHQFPNYSSELNVNALLLGDSALYLCASSFTREGRNTQYFGPGTRLTVL.

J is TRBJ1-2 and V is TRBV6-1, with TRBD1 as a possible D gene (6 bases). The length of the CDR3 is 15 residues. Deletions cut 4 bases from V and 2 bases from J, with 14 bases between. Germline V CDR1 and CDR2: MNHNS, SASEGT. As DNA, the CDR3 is TGTGCCAGCAGTGCAACTCGGACAGCCAACTATGGCTACACCTTC. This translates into CASSATRTANYGYTF.

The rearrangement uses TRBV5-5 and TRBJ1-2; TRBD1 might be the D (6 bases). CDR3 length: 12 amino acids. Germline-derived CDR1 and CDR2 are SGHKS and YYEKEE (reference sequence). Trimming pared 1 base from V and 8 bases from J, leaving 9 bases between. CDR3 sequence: CASSLTGGGYTF. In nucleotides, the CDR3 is TGTGCCAGCAGCTTGACTGGGGGCGGCTACACCTTC.

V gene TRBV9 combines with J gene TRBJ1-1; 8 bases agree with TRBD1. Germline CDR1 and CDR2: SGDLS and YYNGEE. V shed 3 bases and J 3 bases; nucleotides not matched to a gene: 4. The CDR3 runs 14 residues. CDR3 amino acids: CASSADRVDTEAFF. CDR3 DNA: TGTGCCAGCAGCGCGGACAGGGTGGACACTGAAGCTTTCTTT.

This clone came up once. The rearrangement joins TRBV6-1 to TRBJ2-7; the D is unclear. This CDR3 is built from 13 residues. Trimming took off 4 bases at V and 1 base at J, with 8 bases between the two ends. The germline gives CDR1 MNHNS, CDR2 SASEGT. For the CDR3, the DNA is TGTGCCAGCAGTGCCAGAGTTTCCTACGAGCAGTACTTC. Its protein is CASSARVSYEQYF.

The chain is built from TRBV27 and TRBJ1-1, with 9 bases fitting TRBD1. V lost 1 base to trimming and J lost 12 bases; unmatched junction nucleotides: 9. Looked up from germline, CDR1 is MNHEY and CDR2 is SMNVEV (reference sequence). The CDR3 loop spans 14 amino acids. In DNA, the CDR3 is TGTGCCAGCAGTTTATACCCGGGACAGGGTGATACTTTCTTT. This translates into CASSLYPGQGDTFF.

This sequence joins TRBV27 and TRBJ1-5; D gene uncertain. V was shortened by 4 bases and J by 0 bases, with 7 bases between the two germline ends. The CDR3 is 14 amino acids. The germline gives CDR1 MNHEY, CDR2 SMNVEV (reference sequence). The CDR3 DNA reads TGTGCCAGCAGTTATAAGGATAGCAATCAGCCCCAGCATTTT. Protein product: CASSYKDSNQPQHF.

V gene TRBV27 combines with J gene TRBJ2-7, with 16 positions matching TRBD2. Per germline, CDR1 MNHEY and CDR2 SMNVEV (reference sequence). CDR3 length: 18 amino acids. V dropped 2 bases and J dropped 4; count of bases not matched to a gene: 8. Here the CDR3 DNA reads TGTGCCAGCAGTTTAGGGACTAGCGGGAGGGCTTGTAGGTACGAGCAGTACTTC. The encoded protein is CASSLGTSGRACRYEQYF.

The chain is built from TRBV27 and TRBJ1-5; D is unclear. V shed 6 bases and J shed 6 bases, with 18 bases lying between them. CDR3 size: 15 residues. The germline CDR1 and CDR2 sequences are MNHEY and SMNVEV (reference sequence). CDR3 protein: CASSRAGPGGQPQHF. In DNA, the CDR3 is TGTGCCAGCAGCCGCGCCGGGCCAGGAGGTCAGCCCCAGCATTTT.

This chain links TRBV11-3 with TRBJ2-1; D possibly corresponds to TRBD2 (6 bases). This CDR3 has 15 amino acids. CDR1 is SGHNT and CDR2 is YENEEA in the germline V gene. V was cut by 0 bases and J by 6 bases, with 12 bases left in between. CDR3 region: CASSLDSGTFNEQFF. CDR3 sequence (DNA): TGTGCCAGCAGCTTAGATTCCGGGACTTTCAATGAGCAGTTCTTC. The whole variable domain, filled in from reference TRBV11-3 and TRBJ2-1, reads EAGVVQSPRYKIIEKKQPVAFWCNPISGHNTLYWYLQNLGQGPELLIRYENEEAVDDSQLPKDRFSAERLKGVDSTLKIQPAELGDSAVYLCASSLDSGTFNEQFFGPGTRLTVL.

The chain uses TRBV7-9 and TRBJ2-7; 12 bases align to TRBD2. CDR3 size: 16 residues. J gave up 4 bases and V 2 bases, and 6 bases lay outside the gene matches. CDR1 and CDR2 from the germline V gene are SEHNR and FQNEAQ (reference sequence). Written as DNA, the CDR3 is TGTGCCAGCAGCTTATTCCTAGCGGGAGGGTGGTACGAGCAGTACTTC. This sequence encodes CASSLFLAGGWYEQYF.

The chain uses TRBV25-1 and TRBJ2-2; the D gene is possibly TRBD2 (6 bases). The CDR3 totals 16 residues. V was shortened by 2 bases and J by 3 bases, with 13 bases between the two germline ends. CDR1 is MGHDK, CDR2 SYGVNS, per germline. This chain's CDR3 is CASSEINTGDTGELFF. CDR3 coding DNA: TGTGCCAGCAGTGAAATTAATACGGGGGACACCGGGGAGCTGTTTTTT.

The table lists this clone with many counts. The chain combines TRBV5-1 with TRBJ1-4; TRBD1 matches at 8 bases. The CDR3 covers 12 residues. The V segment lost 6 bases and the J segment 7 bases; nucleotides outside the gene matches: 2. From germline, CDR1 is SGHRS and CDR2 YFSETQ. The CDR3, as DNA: TGCGCCAGCACCACAGGGGGTGAAAAACTGTTTTTT. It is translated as CASTTGGEKLFF.

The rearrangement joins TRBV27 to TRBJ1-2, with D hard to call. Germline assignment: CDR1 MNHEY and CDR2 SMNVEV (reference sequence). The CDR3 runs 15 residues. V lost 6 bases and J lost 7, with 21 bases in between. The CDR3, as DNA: TGTGCCAGCAGCTTAGTTAAGGCAGGAGGAAGTGGCTACACCTTC. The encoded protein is CASSLVKAGGSGYTF.

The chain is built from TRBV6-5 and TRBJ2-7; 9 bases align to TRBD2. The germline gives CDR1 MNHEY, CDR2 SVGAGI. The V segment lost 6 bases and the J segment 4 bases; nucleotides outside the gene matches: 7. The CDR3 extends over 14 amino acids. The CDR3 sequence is CASSISGRAYEQYF. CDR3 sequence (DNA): TGTGCCAGCAGCATTAGCGGGAGAGCTTACGAGCAGTACTTC.

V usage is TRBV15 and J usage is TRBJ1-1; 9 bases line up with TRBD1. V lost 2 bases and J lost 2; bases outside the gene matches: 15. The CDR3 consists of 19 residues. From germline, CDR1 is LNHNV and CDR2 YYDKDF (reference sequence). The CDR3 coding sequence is TGTGCCACCAGCAGACCTTATGCTGGGACAGGGTCATCAAACACTGAAGCTTTCTTT. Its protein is CATSRPYAGTGSSNTEAFF. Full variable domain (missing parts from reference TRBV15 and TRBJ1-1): DAMVIQNPRYQVTQFGKPVTLSCSQTLNHNVMYWYQQKSSQAPKLLFHYYDKDFNNEADTPDNFQSRRPNTSFCFLDIRSPGLGDTAMYLCATSRPYAGTGSSNTEAFFGQGTRLTVV.